This record looks at one T cell receptor beta chain sequence and its context. Source study methods: Reference gene primer amplification in the assay estimated nucleated cell counts. This table comes from immunoSEQ multiplex PCR, and its TCRdb copy is limited to in-frame clones, with some not included. V and J calls plus clone size are reproduced from that table; the DNA served to infer D and trimming. The sample lists about 110,000 clones; less than 85% were seen once. Germline V gene sequence: CDR1 LGHNA, CDR2 YSLEER. The CDR3 is 17 residues long. V gave up 3 bases and J gave up 2 bases; unmatched junction bases: 8. These data are taken from a study of blood T cell repertoires in COVID-19. Study context: Samples taken during acute and convalescent COVID-19 were collected in the United States, Italy and Spain. Nucleic acid was either cDNA or gDNA, and it came from T cells, B-cell-depleted T cells, or PBMCs.

The rearrangement joins TRBV4-3 to TRBJ2-1; TRBD2 aligns across 9 bases. The material sequenced was peripheral blood. This receptor was identified in a woman of 80 years or more with acute or convalescent COVID-19. In DNA, the CDR3 is TGCGCCAGCAGCCAGGAATTGGCGGGAGGGCCCTACAATGAGCAGTTCTTC. Its translation: CASSQELAGGPYNEQFF.